The 22 T cell receptor beta chains below were found in one sample sequenced in a study of low-dose radiotherapy and immunotherapy resistance in tumors. This sample's time point: before trial treatment. Covering alpha and beta chains, TRAV- and TRBV-specific primers were used for the first-strand cDNA. TCRs were put through 20 PCR cycles of amplification with Phusion. A constant-region primer and the V-primer adapter served as the primer pair. A single record per CDR3 protein comes from TCRdb applying MiXCR to the reads. Among 54,000 or so distinct CDR3 sequences listed, less than 25% were seen once. The material sequenced was PBMCs, taken before treatment. All receptors derive from a male donor with prostate cancer.

Ten or more counts support this clonotype. The chain joins TRBV2 to TRBJ1-5; D gene unclear. CDR1 SNHLY and CDR2 FYNNEI come from the germline V gene. The V gene lost 4 bases and the J gene lost 0 bases, with 7 bases spanning the gap. This CDR3 has 14 residues. The CDR3 nucleotides read TGTGCCAGCAGTGGGACGAATAGCAATCAGCCCCAGCATTTT. It encodes CASSGTNSNQPQHF.

As for this clonotype: The germline gene is not matched at one end of the junction; a read error may be the cause. V is TRBV10-2 and J is TRBJ2-1; the match to TRBD2 covers 14 bases. The germline V gene encodes CDR1 WSHSY and CDR2 SAAADI. The length of the CDR3 is 15 residues. This chain's CDR3 is CATHGTSGRSNEQFF. In DNA form, the CDR3 reads TGTGCCACCCACGGGACTAGCGGGAGAAGTAATGAGCAGTTCTTC.

This clonotype was detected many times. The CDR3 sequence: CASKGTSRGLGEQFF. CDR3 in DNA: TGTGCCAGTAAGGGGACTAGCCGGGGGCTAGGTGAGCAGTTCTTC. This rearrangement joins TRBV28 to TRBJ2-1; TRBD2 matches at 9 bases. V was pared by 9 bases and J by 9 bases, with 15 bases of the junction left unmatched. Germline loops: CDR1 MDHEN, CDR2 SYDVKM. The CDR3 spans 15 residues.

This clonotype has at least ten counts. The chain links TRBV27 to TRBJ1-6, with D possibly being TRBD1 (5 bases). Germline lookup yields CDR1 MNHEY and CDR2 SMNVEV (reference sequence). V was trimmed by 5 bases and J by 13 bases, leaving 12 bases between them. CDR3 length equals 12 residues. CDR3 nucleotides: TGTGCCAGCAGTCCCCGGGACCGCCCCCTCCACTTT. This gives the protein CASSPRDRPLHF.

To note about this clonotype: Only one base separates this from a far larger clonotype, so it likely reflects a read error. The chain carries TRBV4-1 and TRBJ2-7; TRBD2 matches 8 bases. The CDR3 is made up of 13 amino acids. Looked up from germline, CDR1 is MGHRA and CDR2 is YSYEKL. J gave up 7 bases and V 4 bases, and 6 bases lay outside the gene matches. The CDR3 loop is CASSLIAGNEQYF. The CDR3 DNA sequence: TGCGCCAGCAGCCTGATAGCGGGAAATGAGCAGTACTTC.

This clonotype has ten or more counts. This chain links TRBV6-2 or TRBV6-3 with TRBJ2-7; D possibly matches TRBD1 or TRBD2 (7 bases each). Germline V gene lookup returns CDR1 MNHEY and CDR2 SVGEGT. The CDR3 has 16 amino acids. Trimming left V 0 bases short and J 6 bases short, with 18 bases between. CDR3 in amino acids: CASSYSEYGRGGEQYF. The CDR3 nucleotides are TGTGCCAGCAGTTACTCCGAATACGGCAGGGGGGGCGAGCAGTACTTC.

This clonotype was seen ten or more times. This chain uses TRBV10-1 with TRBJ1-2, with D possibly being TRBD1 (6 bases). Germline CDR1 reads WNHNN; CDR2 reads SYGVQD (reference sequence). V lost 2 bases, J lost 4 bases, and 14 bases lay in between. CDR3 length: 15 residues. CDR3 in amino acids: CASSEDRRGSYGYTF. The CDR3 bases are TGCGCCAGCAGTGAGGATCGCAGGGGTAGCTATGGCTACACCTTC.

This clonotype has a count of ten or more. This chain uses TRBV5-1 with TRBJ2-1, with 11 positions matching TRBD2. Germline V gives CDR1 SGHRS, CDR2 YFSETQ. V shed 2 bases, J shed 5 bases, and the junction held 3 bases outside the gene matches. The CDR3 has 15 amino acids. CDR3 region: CASSLELAGDNEQFF. Written as DNA, the CDR3 is TGCGCCAGCAGCTTAGAACTAGCGGGAGACAATGAGCAGTTCTTC.

There are a few counts of this clonotype. The V and J genes are TRBV5-1 and TRBJ2-3, with D unresolved. Germline values: CDR1 SGHRS, CDR2 YFSETQ. V shed 2 bases and J shed 2 bases, with 18 bases lying between them. CDR3 size: 17 residues. The CDR3 is CASSFGGSSWSTDTQYF. In DNA form, the CDR3 reads TGCGCCAGCAGCTTTGGTGGCTCGAGTTGGTCCACAGATACGCAGTATTTT.

The genes are TRBV7-2 and TRBJ1-3; unclear D gene. The V end lost 1 base, the J end lost 0 bases, and 13 bases lay between the germline ends. The CDR3 is 17 amino acids. Germline V gives CDR1 SGHTA, CDR2 FQGNSA. For the CDR3, the DNA is TGTGCCAGCAGCTTAGATGGGAATAATTACTCTGGAAACACCATATATTTT. This gives the protein CASSLDGNNYSGNTIYF.

This clonotype was recorded at least ten times. The CDR3 sequence: CASRRQTGWGGNQPQHF. As DNA, the CDR3 is TGTGCCAGCAGGCGTCAGACAGGGTGGGGAGGCAATCAGCCCCAGCATTTT. The chain recombines TRBV28 with TRBJ1-5; 7 bases are a match to TRBD1. The CDR3 has 17 amino acids. Germline CDR1 is MDHEN and CDR2 is SYDVKM. V lost 6 bases and J lost 2; bases outside the gene matches: 13.

The chain links TRBV28 to TRBJ1-6; D remains unclear. There are 12 residues in the CDR3. Germline CDR1 MDHEN, CDR2 SYDVKM. V lost 7 bases to trimming and J lost 7 bases, with 8 bases between them. CDR3 residues: CASNPGNSPLHF. Written as DNA, the CDR3 is TGTGCCAGCAATCCTGGGAATTCACCCCTCCACTTT.

This clonotype was detected ten times or more. DNA of the CDR3: TGTGCCAGCAGCCGGATCGGGACAGGGGTCACAGATACGCAGTATTTT. Amino acids: CASSRIGTGVTDTQYF. The chain is built from TRBV14 and TRBJ2-3; 10 nucleotides agree with TRBD1. The germline gives CDR1 SGHDN, CDR2 FVKESK. Trimming took 4 bases from V and 2 from J; bases not matched to a gene: 6. This CDR3 spans 16 amino acids.

The sample holds many counts of this clonotype. The V call is TRBV19, the J call TRBJ2-1; the D is unclear. Germline V gene sequence: CDR1 LNHDA, CDR2 SQIVND (reference sequence). V shed 6 bases and J shed 5 bases, with 8 bases lying between them. The CDR3 is 12 residues long. The CDR3 DNA is TGTGCCAGTAGGCTCTATAACAATGAGCAGTTCTTC. Residues: CASRLYNNEQFF. The full variable domain, in which reference TRBV19 and TRBJ2-1 provide the parts outside the CDR3, is DGGITQSPKYLFRKEGQNVTLSCEQNLNHDAMYWYRQDPGQGLRLIYYSQIVNDFQKGDIAEGYSVSREKKESFPLTVTSAQKNPTAFYLCASRLYNNEQFFGPGTRLTVL.

This clonotype was observed a handful of times. This chain joins TRBV20-1 and TRBJ2-1; 7 nucleotides agree with TRBD2. Germline V lookup: CDR1 DFQATT, CDR2 SNEGSKA (reference sequence). The ends lost 6 bases at V and 0 bases at J; junction bases unmatched: 20. The CDR3 is 19 amino acids. CDR3 bases: TGCAGTGCCACACGCCGAAAGGAGGCGGGAGTAAGCTCCTACAATGAGCAGTTCTTC. Translating it yields CSATRRKEAGVSSYNEQFF.

The genes are TRBV27 and TRBJ1-2; 10 nucleotides match TRBD1. The junction had 3 bases not matched to a gene; V was cut back by 8 bases and J by 3 bases. The CDR3 covers 13 residues. The germline V gene encodes CDR1 MNHEY and CDR2 SMNVEV (reference sequence). In DNA form, the CDR3 reads TGTGCCAGCTCCGGGACAGGGGACTATGGCTACACCTTC. Protein: CASSGTGDYGYTF.

This clonotype was observed many times. The chain combines TRBV7-6 with TRBJ2-1; 10 nucleotides match TRBD1. The V gene end was trimmed by 3 bases and the J gene end by 8 bases; junction bases not matched to a gene: 7. Germline CDR1 reads SGHVS; CDR2 reads FNYEAQ. There are 15 residues in the CDR3. The CDR3 DNA reads TGTGCCAGCAGCTTGGGACAGGGGCCTGACGATGAGCAGTTCTTC. Its translation is CASSLGQGPDDEQFF.

This clonotype was counted at least ten times. This chain links TRBV29-1 with TRBJ2-1; 14 positions agree with TRBD2. The CDR3 is made up of 14 amino acids. Looked up from germline, CDR1 is SQVTM and CDR2 is ANQGSEA. V shed 6 bases and J 9 bases; nucleotides not matched to a gene: 7. Here the CDR3 DNA reads TGCAGCGTGCGACTAGCGGGAGGGTCCGGTGAGCAGTTCTTC. As protein: CSVRLAGGSGEQFF.

Regarding this clonotype: This is likely an artifact of a read error, given a far larger clone one base away. The chain recombines TRBV6-2 or TRBV6-3 with TRBJ2-7, with D possibly TRBD1 on 5 matching bases. Germline CDR1 MNHEY, CDR2 SVGEGT. CDR3 length: 13 residues. This CDR3 reads CASSAKWGAERYF. The CDR3 coding sequence is TGTGCCAGCAGTGCCAAGTGGGGCGCCGAGCGGTACTTC.

This clonotype is judged medium-sized. The rearrangement joins TRBV28 to TRBJ2-1; D may be TRBD1 or TRBD2 (5 bases each). This CDR3 is built from 12 residues. CDR1 and CDR2 (germline): MDHEN, SYDVKM. Trimming took off 7 bases at V and 7 bases at J, with 11 bases between the two ends. For the CDR3, the DNA is TGTGCCAGCACCCAGAGGGGAAATGAGCAGTTCTTC. Protein product: CASTQRGNEQFF.

This clonotype was seen many times. The chain is built from TRBV7-8 and TRBJ2-6; D ambiguous. CDR3 length: 17 amino acids. The germline gives CDR1 SGHVS, CDR2 FQNEAQ. Deletions cut 5 bases from V and 0 bases from J, with 14 bases between. This CDR3 is CASSPVLWISGANVLTF. The CDR3 DNA sequence: TGTGCCAGCAGCCCAGTTTTGTGGATCTCTGGGGCCAACGTCCTGACTTTC.

This clonotype was recorded at least ten times. The chain recombines TRBV28 with TRBJ2-7, with TRBD1 identical over 9 bases. V shed 6 bases and J 1 base; nucleotides not matched to a gene: 10. CDR1 is MDHEN and CDR2 is SYDVKM in the germline V gene. This CDR3 has 16 amino acids. The CDR3 protein is CASSLFGQGRSYEQYF. In nucleotides, the CDR3 is TGTGCCAGCAGCCTATTCGGACAGGGGCGTTCCTACGAGCAGTACTTC.